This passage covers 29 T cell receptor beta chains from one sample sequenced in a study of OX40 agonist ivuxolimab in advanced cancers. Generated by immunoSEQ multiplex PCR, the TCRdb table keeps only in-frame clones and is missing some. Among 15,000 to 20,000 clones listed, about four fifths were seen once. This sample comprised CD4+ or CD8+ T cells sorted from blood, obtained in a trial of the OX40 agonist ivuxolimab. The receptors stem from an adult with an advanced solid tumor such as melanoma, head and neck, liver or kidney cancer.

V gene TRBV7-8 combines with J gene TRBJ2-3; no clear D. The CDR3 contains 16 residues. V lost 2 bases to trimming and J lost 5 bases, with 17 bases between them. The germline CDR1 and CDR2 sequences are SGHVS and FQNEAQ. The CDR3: CASSLNVGATVDTQYF. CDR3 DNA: TGTGCCAGCAGCTTAAACGTCGGAGCTACAGTAGATACGCAGTATTTT.

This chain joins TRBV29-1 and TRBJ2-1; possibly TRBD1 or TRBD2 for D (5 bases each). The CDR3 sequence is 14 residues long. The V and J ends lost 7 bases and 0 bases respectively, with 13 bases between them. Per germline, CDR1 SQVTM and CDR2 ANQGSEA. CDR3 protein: CSGDGKSSYNEQFF. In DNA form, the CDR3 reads TGCAGCGGGGACGGAAAGAGCTCCTACAATGAGCAGTTCTTC.

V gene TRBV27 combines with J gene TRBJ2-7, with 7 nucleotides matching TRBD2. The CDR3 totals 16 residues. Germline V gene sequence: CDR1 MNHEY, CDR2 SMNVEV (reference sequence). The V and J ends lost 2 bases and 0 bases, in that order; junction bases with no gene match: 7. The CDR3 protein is CASSLTGAGASYEQYF. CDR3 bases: TGTGCCAGCAGTTTAACCGGGGCGGGAGCCTCCTACGAGCAGTACTTC.

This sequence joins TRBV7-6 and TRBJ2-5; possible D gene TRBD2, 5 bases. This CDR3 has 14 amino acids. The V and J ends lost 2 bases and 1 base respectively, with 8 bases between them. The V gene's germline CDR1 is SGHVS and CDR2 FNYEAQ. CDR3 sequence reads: CASSLTRTQETQYF. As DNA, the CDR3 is TGTGCCAGCAGCTTAACTAGGACCCAAGAGACCCAGTACTTC.

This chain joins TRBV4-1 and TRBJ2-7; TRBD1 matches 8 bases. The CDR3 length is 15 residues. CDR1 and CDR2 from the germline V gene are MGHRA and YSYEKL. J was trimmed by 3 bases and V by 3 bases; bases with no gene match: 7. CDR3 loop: CASSHAGTGGYEQYF. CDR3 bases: TGCGCCAGCAGCCATGCCGGGACAGGCGGCTACGAGCAGTACTTC.

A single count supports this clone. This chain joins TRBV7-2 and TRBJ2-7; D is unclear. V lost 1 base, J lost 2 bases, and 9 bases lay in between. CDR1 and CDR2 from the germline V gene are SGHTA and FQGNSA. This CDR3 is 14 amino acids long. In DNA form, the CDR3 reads TGTGCCAGCAGCTTAGAATGGGGAACCTACGAGCAGTACTTC. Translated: CASSLEWGTYEQYF.

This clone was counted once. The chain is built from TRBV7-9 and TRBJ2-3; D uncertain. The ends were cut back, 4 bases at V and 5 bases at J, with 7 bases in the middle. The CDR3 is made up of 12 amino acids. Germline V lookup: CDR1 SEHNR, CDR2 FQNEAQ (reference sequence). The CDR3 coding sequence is TGTGCCAGCAGCTCCACGGGAGATACGCAGTATTTT. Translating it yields CASSSTGDTQYF.

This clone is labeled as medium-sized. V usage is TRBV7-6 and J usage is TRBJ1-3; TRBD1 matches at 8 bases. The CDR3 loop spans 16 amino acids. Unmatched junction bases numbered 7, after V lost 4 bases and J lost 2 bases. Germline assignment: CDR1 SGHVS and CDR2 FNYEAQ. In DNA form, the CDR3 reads TGTGCCAGCAGCTCGACAGGGGCCCTAGCTGGAAACACCATATATTTT. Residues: CASSSTGALAGNTIYF. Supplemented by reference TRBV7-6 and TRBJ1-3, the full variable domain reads GAGVSQSPRYKVTKRGQDVALRCDPISGHVSLYWYRQALGQGPEFLTYFNYEAQQDKSGLPNDRFSAERPEGSISTLTIQRTEQRDSAMYRCASSSTGALAGNTIYFGEGSWLTVV.

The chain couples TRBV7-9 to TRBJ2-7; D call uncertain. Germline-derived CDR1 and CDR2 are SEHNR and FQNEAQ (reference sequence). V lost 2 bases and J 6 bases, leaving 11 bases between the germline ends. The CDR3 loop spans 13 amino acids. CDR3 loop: CASSLPRFAEQYF. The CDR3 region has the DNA TGTGCCAGCAGCTTACCTAGATTCGCCGAGCAGTACTTC.

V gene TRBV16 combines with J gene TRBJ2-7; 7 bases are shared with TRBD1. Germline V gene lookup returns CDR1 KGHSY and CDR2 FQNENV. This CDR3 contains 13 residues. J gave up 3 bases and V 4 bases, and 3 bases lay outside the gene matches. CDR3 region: CASSPNRGYEQYF. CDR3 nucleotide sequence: TGTGCCAGCAGCCCCAACAGGGGCTACGAGCAGTACTTC.

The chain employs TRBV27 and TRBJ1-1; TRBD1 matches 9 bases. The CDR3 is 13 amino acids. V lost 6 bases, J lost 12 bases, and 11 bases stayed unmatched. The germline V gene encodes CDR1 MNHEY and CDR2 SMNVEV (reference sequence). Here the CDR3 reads CASRPVTGGLPFF. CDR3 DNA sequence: TGTGCCAGCAGGCCTGTTACAGGGGGCTTGCCTTTCTTT.

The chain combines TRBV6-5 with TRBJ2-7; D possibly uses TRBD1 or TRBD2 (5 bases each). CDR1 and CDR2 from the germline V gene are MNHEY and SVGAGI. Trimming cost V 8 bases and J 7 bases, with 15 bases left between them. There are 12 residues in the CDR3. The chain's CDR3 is CASGWDGGEQYF. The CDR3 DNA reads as TGTGCCAGCGGGTGGGACGGTGGGGAGCAGTACTTC.

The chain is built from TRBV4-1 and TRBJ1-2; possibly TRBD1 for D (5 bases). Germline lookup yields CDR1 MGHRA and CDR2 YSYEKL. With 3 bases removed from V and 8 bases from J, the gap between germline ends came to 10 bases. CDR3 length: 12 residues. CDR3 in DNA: TGCGCCAGCAGCCACGGGTGGGACGGCTACACCTTC. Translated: CASSHGWDGYTF.

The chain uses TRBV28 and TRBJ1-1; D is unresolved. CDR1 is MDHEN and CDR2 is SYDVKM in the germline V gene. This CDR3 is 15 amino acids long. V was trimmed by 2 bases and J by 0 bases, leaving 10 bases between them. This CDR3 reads CASSLEVRMNTEAFF. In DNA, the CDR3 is TGTGCCAGCAGTTTAGAGGTTCGAATGAACACTGAAGCTTTCTTT.

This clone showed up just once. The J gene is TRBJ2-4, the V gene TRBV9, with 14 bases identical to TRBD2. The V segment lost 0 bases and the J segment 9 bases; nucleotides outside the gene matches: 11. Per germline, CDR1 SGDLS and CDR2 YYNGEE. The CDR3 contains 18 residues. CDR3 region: CASSVAGGLAGDWSIQYF. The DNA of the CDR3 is TGTGCCAGCAGCGTAGCGGGGGGACTAGCGGGAGATTGGTCCATTCAGTACTTC.

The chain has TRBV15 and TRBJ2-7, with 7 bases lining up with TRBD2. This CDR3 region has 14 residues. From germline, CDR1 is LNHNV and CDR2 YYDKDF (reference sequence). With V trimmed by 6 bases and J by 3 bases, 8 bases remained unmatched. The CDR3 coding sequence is TGTGCCACCAGTAAAAGCGGGGAAATCTACGAGCAGTACTTC. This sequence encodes CATSKSGEIYEQYF.

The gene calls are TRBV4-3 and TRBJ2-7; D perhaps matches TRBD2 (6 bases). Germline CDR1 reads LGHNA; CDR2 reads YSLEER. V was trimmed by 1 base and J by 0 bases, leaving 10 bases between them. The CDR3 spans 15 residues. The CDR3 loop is CASSQGHGSSYEQYF. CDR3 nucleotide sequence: TGCGCCAGCAGCCAAGGCCACGGGAGCTCCTACGAGCAGTACTTC.

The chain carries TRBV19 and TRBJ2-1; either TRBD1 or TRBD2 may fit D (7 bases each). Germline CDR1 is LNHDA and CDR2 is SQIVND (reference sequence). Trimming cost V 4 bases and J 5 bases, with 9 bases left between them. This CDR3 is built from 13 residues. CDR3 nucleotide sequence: TGTGCCAGTAGTACAGGGGGGGACAATGAGCAGTTCTTC. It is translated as CASSTGGDNEQFF. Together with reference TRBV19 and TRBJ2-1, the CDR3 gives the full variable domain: DGGITQSPKYLFRKEGQNVTLSCEQNLNHDAMYWYRQDPGQGLRLIYYSQIVNDFQKGDIAEGYSVSREKKESFPLTVTSAQKNPTAFYLCASSTGGDNEQFFGPGTRLTVL.

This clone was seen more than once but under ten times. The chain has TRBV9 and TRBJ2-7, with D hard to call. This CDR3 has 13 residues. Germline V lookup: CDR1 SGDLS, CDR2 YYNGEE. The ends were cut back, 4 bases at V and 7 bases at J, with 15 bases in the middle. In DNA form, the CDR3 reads TGTGCCAGCAGCCAGGCGACGACGAGGGAGCAGTACTTC. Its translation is CASSQATTREQYF.

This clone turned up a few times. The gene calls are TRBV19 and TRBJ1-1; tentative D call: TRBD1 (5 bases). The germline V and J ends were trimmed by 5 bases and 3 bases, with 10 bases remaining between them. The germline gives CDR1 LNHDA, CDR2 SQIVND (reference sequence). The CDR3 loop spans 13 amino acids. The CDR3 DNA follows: TGTGCCAGTAGTGTGACAGCTTACACTGAAGCTTTCTTT. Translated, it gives CASSVTAYTEAFF.

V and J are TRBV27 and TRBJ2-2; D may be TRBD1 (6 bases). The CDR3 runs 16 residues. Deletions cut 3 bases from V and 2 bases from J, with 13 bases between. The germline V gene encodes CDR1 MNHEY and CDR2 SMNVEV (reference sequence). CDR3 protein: CASSFGRGPNTGELFF. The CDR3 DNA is TGTGCCAGCAGTTTTGGCAGGGGTCCTAACACCGGGGAGCTGTTTTTT.

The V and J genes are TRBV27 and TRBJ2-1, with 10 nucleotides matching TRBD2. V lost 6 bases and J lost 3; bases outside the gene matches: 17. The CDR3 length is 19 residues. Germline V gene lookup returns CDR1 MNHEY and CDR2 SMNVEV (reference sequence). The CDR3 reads CASRSLEVSSGGYYNEQFF. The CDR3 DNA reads TGTGCCAGCAGGTCCTTGGAGGTCTCTAGCGGGGGTTACTACAATGAGCAGTTCTTC.

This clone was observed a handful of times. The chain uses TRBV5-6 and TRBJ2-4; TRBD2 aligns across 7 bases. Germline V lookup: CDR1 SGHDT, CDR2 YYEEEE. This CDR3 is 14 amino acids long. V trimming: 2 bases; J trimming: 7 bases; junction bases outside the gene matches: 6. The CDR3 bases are TGTGCCAGCAGCTTTGGACTAGGGTCCAACATTCAGTACTTC. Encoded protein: CASSFGLGSNIQYF.

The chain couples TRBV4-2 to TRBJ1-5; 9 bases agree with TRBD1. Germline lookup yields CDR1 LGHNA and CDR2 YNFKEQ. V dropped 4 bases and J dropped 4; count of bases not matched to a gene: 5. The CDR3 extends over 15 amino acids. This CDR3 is CASSLHGQGNQPQHF. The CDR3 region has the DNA TGTGCCAGCAGCCTTCACGGACAGGGGAATCAGCCCCAGCATTTT.

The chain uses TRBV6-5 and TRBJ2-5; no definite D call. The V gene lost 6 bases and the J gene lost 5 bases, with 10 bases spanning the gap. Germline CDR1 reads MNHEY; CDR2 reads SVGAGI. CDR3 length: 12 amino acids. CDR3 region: CASRDLGETQYF. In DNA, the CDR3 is TGTGCCAGCAGGGATCTTGGGGAGACCCAGTACTTC.

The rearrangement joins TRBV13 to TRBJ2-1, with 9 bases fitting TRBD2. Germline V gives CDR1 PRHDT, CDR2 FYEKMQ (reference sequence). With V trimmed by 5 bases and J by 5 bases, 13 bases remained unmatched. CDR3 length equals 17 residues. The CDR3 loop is CASSTESGTSNDNEQFF. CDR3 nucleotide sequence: TGTGCCAGCAGCACCGAGTCCGGGACTAGCAACGACAATGAGCAGTTCTTC.

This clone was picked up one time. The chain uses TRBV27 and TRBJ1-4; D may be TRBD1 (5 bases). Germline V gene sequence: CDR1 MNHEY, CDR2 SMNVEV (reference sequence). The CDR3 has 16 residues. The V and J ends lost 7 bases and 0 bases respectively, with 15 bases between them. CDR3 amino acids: CASTSSQAATNEKLFF. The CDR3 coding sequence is TGTGCCAGCACAAGTTCACAGGCTGCAACTAATGAAAAACTGTTTTTT.

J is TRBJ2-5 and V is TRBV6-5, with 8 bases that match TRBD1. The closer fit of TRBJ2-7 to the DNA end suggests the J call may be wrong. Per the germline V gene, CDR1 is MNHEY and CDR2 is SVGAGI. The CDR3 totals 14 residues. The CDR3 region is CASGLMGQAYEQYF. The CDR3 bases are TGTGCCAGTGGTTTGATGGGACAGGCCTACGAGCAGTACTTC.

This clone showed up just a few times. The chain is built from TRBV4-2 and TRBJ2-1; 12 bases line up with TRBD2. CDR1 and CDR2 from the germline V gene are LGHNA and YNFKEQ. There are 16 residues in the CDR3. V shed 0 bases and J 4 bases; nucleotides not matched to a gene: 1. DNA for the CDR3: TGTGCCAGCAGCCAAGAAGGGACTAGCGGGTACAATGAGCAGTTCTTC. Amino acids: CASSQEGTSGYNEQFF.